This TCR beta chain was identified during a study of shared clonotypes between healthy human individuals. V shed 0 bases, J shed 4 bases, and the junction held 10 bases outside the gene matches. CDR1 is LGHNA, CDR2 YSLEER, per germline. CDR3 size: 19 residues. Positive CCR7 selection of CD45RO-negative cells yielded the naive CD8 cells, and terminally differentiated effector memory CD45RA+ cells were excluded. This table comes from immunoSEQ multiplex PCR, and its TCRdb copy is limited to in-frame clones, with some not included. The repertoire consists of about 1,800,000 clones, with about 95% occurring once and the leading ten covering less than 1.5%.

The J gene is TRBJ2-2, the V gene TRBV4-3, with 11 bases aligning to TRBD2. The sequence came from a man aged 18-30 years in good health. The specimen was naive CD8+ T cells sorted from blood. CDR3 loop: CASSQEWGLAGGGTGELFF. In nucleotides, the CDR3 is TGCGCCAGCAGCCAAGAATGGGGTCTAGCGGGAGGTGGCACCGGGGAGCTGTTTTTT.